This note documents a single T cell receptor (beta chain) sequence. The sample holds other DNA sequences that translate to the same CDR3. This sample is part of a study of cytomegalovirus exposure and HLA in healthy donors. This PCR relied on a set of 60 Vbeta primers and 13 Jbeta primers. Measured with immunoSEQ multiplex PCR; TCRdb has only the in-frame clones, and not every one. The sample includes 150,000 to 200,000 clones, roughly 80% of them seen just once. Source material: PBMCs. The source of this sequence is a man aged 50 to 60 in good health and CMV-seropositive.

The CDR3, as DNA: TGTGCCAGCAGTGAGCCGGGGGGTTCACCCCTCCACTTT. Protein: CASSEPGGSPLHF. The rearrangement uses TRBV25-1 and TRBJ1-6, with D possibly matching TRBD1 (5 bases). Germline CDR1 is MGHDK and CDR2 is SYGVNS. The CDR3 loop spans 13 amino acids. Trimming stripped 3 bases from V and 9 bases from J, with 9 bases between.